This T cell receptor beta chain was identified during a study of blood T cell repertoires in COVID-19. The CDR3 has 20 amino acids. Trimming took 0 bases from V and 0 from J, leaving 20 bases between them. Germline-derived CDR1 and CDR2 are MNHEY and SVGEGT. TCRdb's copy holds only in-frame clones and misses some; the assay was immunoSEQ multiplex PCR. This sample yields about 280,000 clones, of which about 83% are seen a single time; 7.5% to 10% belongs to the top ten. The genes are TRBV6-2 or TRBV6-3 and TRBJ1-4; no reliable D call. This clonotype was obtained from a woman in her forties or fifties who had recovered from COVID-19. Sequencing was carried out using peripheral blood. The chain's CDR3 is CASSYSSTNSPGATNEKLFF. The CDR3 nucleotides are TGTGCCAGCAGTTACTCAAGTACCAATTCACCCGGGGCAACTAATGAAAAACTGTTTTTT.